This T cell receptor beta chain is from a study of blood T cell repertoires in COVID-19. Study at large: The United States, Italy and Spain supplied acute and convalescent COVID-19 samples. PBMCs, B-cell-depleted T cells, or T cells were the source of the cDNA or gDNA that made up the material.

V dropped 0 bases and J dropped 8; count of bases not matched to a gene: 4. This CDR3 spans 14 amino acids. Germline V gene lookup returns CDR1 SGDLS and CDR2 YYNGEE. This clone appeared a single time. In the source study's methods: Reference gene primer amplification gave estimated nucleated cell counts. Clones were read by immunoSEQ multiplex PCR, and TCRdb kept only the in-frame ones, dropping some. Clone size and V and J calls were adopted from that table, with D and trimming inferred from the DNA. The table lists 120,000 or so clones, 55% to 70% of them singletons. The chain uses TRBV9 and TRBJ1-4, with 7 bases aligning to TRBD1. The receptor was derived from a woman in her 70s with acute or convalescent COVID-19. The sequenced material came from peripheral blood. CDR3: CASSVEAGGEKLFF. The CDR3 DNA reads TGTGCCAGCAGCGTAGAGGCAGGGGGGGAAAAACTGTTTTTT. The full variable domain, with the rest looked up from reference TRBV9 and TRBJ1-4, is DSGVTQTPKHLITATGQRVTLRCSPRSGDLSVYWYQQSLDQGLQFLIQYYNGEERAKGNILERFSAQQFPDLHSELNLSSLELGDSALYFCASSVEAGGEKLFFGSGTQLSVL.